This entry concerns a single T cell receptor (beta chain). Its antigen remains undetermined. Base qualities are not provided; no much larger clone lies one nucleotide away. V and J are truncated by 7 bases and 8 bases respectively, leaving an intervening sequence of 15 bases. There are 13 amino acids in the CDR3, from cysteine to phenylalanine inclusive. Here the CDR3 DNA is all that survives: 39 bases in frame from base 1. The germline V gene specifies ENHRY as CDR1 and SYGVKD as CDR2. These data come from a study of T-cell reconstitution after alpha-beta-depleted transplantation in children (dated by TCRdb to between 2015 and 2016). Regarding the research as a whole: T-cell immune reconstitution after TCRalphabeta/CD19-depleted allogeneic hematopoietic cell transplantation in children was quantitatively tracked in the study by means of TCR repertoire profiling.

Libraries were made using PCR. Sequencing instrument: Illumina HiSeq 2500. To normalize quantification of the TCRbeta repertoire, the TCR libraries were built with molecular barcoding that relied on unique molecular identifiers. TCRdb applied fastp at Q25 and MiXCR to the public reads, then kept only in-frame beta chains. All rows with the same CDR3 protein become a single entry with the most common DNA and genes. The sample records 800,000 to 1,000,000 distinct CDR3 sequences, roughly 29% of which are singletons. The biggest ten clones account for about 28% of the sample. What the research found in general, with its limitations: Over the following months the frequencies of hyperexpanded clones went down, and after one year T-cell counts and TCRbeta diversity were mostly credited to newly produced T cells. The high TCRbeta diversity at day 60 in some patients was ascribed to recipient T cells and intrathymic progenitors that had survived conditioning. The apparently early recovery of alphabetaT-cell counts about two months after transplant reportedly depended on only several hundred rapidly expanded clones that came from non-depleted graft cells.

Per the publication, the treatment or condition label means: allogeneic hematopoietic cell transplantation with graft depleted of TCRalphabeta T cells and CD19 B cells. The transplant recipients were children given TCRalphabeta/CD19-depleted allogeneic hematopoietic cell grafts. The sequence came from a boy in the first two years of life who had a stem cell transplant for SCID, so the T cells may come from the graft donor. The chain is made from TRBV10-3 and TRBJ1-3; TRBD1 is perhaps the D gene, given 6 matching bases. The sequencing here drew on PBMCs, mostly from graft donor cells, taken 360 days after TCRalphabeta/CD19-depleted stem cell transplant. This receptor carries the CDR3 CAIMGGAGDTIYF. DNA sequence: TGTGCCATCATGGGGGGCGCAGGAGACACCATATATTTT.